These 8 T cell receptor beta chains were sequenced from one sample in a study of blood T cell repertoires in COVID-19. Assay used: immunoSEQ multiplex PCR; TCRdb lists only in-frame clones, some missing. Found here are roughly 250,000 clones, nearly 85% of them singletons; the top ten hold 8% to 9.5%. Sequencing was performed on peripheral blood. The receptor set was obtained from a human donor in a cohort sampled during active COVID-19.

The chain has TRBV28 and TRBJ1-1, with 10 positions matching TRBD1. This CDR3 comprises 15 residues. The V segment lost 5 bases and the J segment 4 bases; nucleotides outside the gene matches: 7. Germline loops: CDR1 MDHEN, CDR2 SYDVKM. Here the CDR3 DNA reads TGTGCCAGCAGTCCACCCCGGACAGGGGGCACTGAAGCTTTCTTT. This translates into CASSPPRTGGTEAFF.

The chain combines TRBV3-1 (or the pseudogene TRBV3-2) with TRBJ2-5; tentatively, D is TRBD2 (6 bases). Trimming removed 1 base from V and 5 bases from J, with 11 bases in between. Per the germline V gene, CDR1 is LGHDT and CDR2 is YNNKEL (reference sequence). This CDR3 has 14 amino acids. CDR3: CASSQAGRGETQYF. Here the CDR3 DNA reads TGTGCCAGCAGCCAAGCCGGGCGGGGCGAGACCCAGTACTTC.

Here the CDR3 reads CASSQASGGPREQFF. The CDR3 coding sequence is TGCGCCAGCAGCCAAGCATCGGGGGGGCCTCGTGAGCAGTTCTTC. V and J are TRBV4-1 and TRBJ2-1, with 8 bases fitting TRBD2. The germline CDR1 and CDR2 sequences are MGHRA and YSYEKL. The CDR3 runs 15 residues. Germline trimming cut 1 base from V and 9 bases from J; bases unmatched to any gene: 8.

This clone has just one count. V usage is TRBV5-1 and J usage is TRBJ2-1, with 8 bases matching TRBD2. V was pared by 0 bases and J by 7 bases, with 6 bases of the junction left unmatched. The CDR3 consists of 15 residues. Germline assignment: CDR1 SGHRS and CDR2 YFSETQ. This CDR3 reads CASSLGGGGRNEQFF. CDR3 nucleotides: TGCGCCAGCAGCTTGGGAGGCGGGGGGCGAAATGAGCAGTTCTTC.

The chain recombines TRBV18 with TRBJ2-1, with 7 bases aligning to TRBD1. The CDR3 consists of 18 residues. Germline V gives CDR1 KGHSH, CDR2 LQKENI. V dropped 4 bases and J dropped 4; count of bases not matched to a gene: 16. The CDR3 here is CASSRGISTGTAYNEQFF. The CDR3 DNA follows: TGTGCCAGCTCACGGGGGATTAGTACCGGGACAGCATACAATGAGCAGTTCTTC.

V gene TRBV11-1 combines with J gene TRBJ2-3, with 8 bases matching TRBD2. CDR1 and CDR2 from the germline V gene are SGHAT and FQDESV (reference sequence). Trimming took 0 bases from V and 1 from J; bases not matched to a gene: 6. This CDR3 contains 17 residues. CDR3 sequence reads: CASSLARGAGGTDTQYF. The CDR3 nucleotides read TGTGCCAGCAGCTTAGCGAGGGGAGCGGGGGGCACAGATACGCAGTATTTT. Supplemented by reference TRBV11-1 and TRBJ2-3, the full variable domain reads EAEVAQSPRYKITEKSQAVAFWCDPISGHATLYWYRQILGQGPELLVQFQDESVVDDSQLPKDRFSAERLKGVDSTLKIQPAELGDSAMYLCASSLARGAGGTDTQYFGPGTRLTVL.

As DNA, the CDR3 is TGTGCCAGCAGCTTAGCCGGTAGCGGTTACGAGCAGTACTTC. The encoded protein is CASSLAGSGYEQYF. The genes are TRBV7-3 and TRBJ2-7; maybe TRBD2 (6 bases). The V end was cut by 2 bases, the J end by 4 bases, with 12 bases between. CDR3 size: 14 residues. Germline V CDR1 and CDR2: SGHTA, FQGTGA. Full variable domain (remainder filled in from reference TRBV7-3 and TRBJ2-7): GAGVSQTPSNKVTEKGKYVELRCDPISGHTALYWYRQSLGQGPEFLIYFQGTGAADDSGLPNDRFFAVRPEGSVSTLKIQRTERGDSAVYLCASSLAGSGYEQYFGPGTRLTVT.

The chain recombines TRBV5-4 with TRBJ2-1, with TRBD2 as a possible D gene (6 bases). This CDR3 region has 13 residues. Trimming took off 3 bases at V and 8 bases at J, with 12 bases between the two ends. In germline, CDR1 is SGHNT, CDR2 YYREEE (reference sequence). CDR3 sequence: CASSSPTSDEQFF. The CDR3 DNA follows: TGTGCCAGCAGCTCGCCGACTAGTGATGAGCAGTTCTTC.